The T cell receptor (beta chain) under discussion was sequenced for a study of T cell changes during pregnancy in multiple sclerosis. The CDR3 has 13 residues. Germline CDR1 MDHEN, CDR2 SYDVKM. The ends were cut back, 2 bases at V and 3 bases at J, with 4 bases in the middle. Produced via immunoSEQ multiplex PCR; TCRdb's table is partial and in-frame only. The sample holds 35,000 to 40,000 clones, about 91% seen once. Sequences were derived from CD4+ T cells from peripheral blood mononuclear cells, sampled in the third trimester of pregnancy. The V and J genes are TRBV28 and TRBJ2-2; D uncertain. The TCR comes from a female donor with multiple sclerosis, enrolled in a pregnancy study. This CDR3 is CASSLIDTGELFF. The CDR3 nucleotides are TGTGCCAGCAGTTTAATAGACACCGGGGAGCTGTTTTTT.